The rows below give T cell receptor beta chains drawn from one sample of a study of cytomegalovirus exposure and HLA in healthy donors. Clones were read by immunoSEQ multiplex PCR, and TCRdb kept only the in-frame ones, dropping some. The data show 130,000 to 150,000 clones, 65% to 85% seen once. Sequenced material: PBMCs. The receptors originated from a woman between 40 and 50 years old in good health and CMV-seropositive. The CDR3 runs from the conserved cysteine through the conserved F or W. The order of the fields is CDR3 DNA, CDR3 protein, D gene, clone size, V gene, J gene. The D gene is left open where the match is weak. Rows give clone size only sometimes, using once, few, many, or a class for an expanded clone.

TGTGCCAGCAGCTTGTCGAGGGAACAGCCCCAGCATTTT	CASSLSREQPQHF	.	.	TRBV5-6	TRBJ1-5
TGTGCCAGCAGCTTATGGCAGGGGACAGATACGCAGTATTTT	CASSLWQGTDTQYF	.	.	TRBV7-6	TRBJ2-3
TGTGCCAGCAGGTGGGGGGGTACAGATACGCAGTATTTT	CASRWGGTDTQYF	TRBD2	.	TRBV28	TRBJ2-3
TGCGCCAGCAGCCACCAGGACAGGGGCTCCTACGAGCAGTACTTC	CASSHQDRGSYEQYF	TRBD1	.	TRBV4-1	TRBJ2-7
TGTGCCAGCAGTTACACCGGGACATACTACGAGCAGTACTTC	CASSYTGTYYEQYF	.	.	TRBV6-5	TRBJ2-7
TGTGCCAGCAGTACCCCAGGGGCGGGGGTCACAGATACGCAGTATTTT	CASSTPGAGVTDTQYF	.	.	TRBV6-6	TRBJ2-3
TGTGCCAGCAGGTACAGCGACAGGGGCCAGGGCGGCTACACCTTC	CASRYSDRGQGGYTF	TRBD1	.	TRBV2	TRBJ1-2
TGTGCCAGCAGCTCCGACAGTTTCTATGGCTACACCTTC	CASSSDSFYGYTF	.	.	TRBV7-9	TRBJ1-2
TGCGCCAGCAGCCGGGGAGACCGGTCCGGGGAGCTGTTTTTT	CASSRGDRSGELFF	.	.	TRBV10-1	TRBJ2-2
TGTGCCAGCAGTGAGAAAGACAGGGCTGGGGCCAACGTCCTGACTTTC	CASSEKDRAGANVLTF	TRBD1	.	TRBV6-4	TRBJ2-6
TGTGCCAGCAGCAAAACCTTAGCGGAAACTAGCACAGATACGCAGTATTTT	CASSKTLAETSTDTQYF	.	.	TRBV9	TRBJ2-3
TGCAGCGTCCATCTAGCGGGGGACAGCGAGCAGTACTTC	CSVHLAGDSEQYF	TRBD2	.	TRBV29-1	TRBJ2-7
TGCGCCAGCAGCTCGGGGGGGGGATCCTACGAGCAGTACTTC	CASSSGGGSYEQYF	TRBD2	few	TRBV5-1	TRBJ2-7
TGTGCCAGCAGCCAAGAATGGGGACAGGGTTCTGGCTACACCTTC	CASSQEWGQGSGYTF	TRBD1	.	TRBV14	TRBJ1-2
TGTGCCAGCACCGGGGCGAAGGGGGCTTATGAAAAACTGTTTTTT	CASTGAKGAYEKLFF	TRBD1	.	TRBV7-2	TRBJ1-4
TGCGCCAGTAGTCGGGGGGAGGGGACAAACACTGAAGCTTTCTTT	CASSRGEGTNTEAFF	.	.	TRBV23-1	TRBJ1-1
TGCGCCAGCCAGGTCAGCTCGGATTCACCCCTCCACTTT	CASQVSSDSPLHF	.	.	TRBV5-1	TRBJ1-6
TGTGCCAGCAGCTTAATGTCAGGGTATAGCAATCAGCCCCAGCATTTT	CASSLMSGYSNQPQHF	.	.	TRBV7-6	TRBJ1-5
TGTGCCAGCAGTTACTCGACGGGATCATACTACAATGAGCAGTTCTTC	CASSYSTGSYYNEQFF	.	.	TRBV6-5	TRBJ2-1
TGTGCCAGCAGTGAATTGGGGGCCAGCACAGATACGCAGTATTTT	CASSELGASTDTQYF	.	.	TRBV6-1	TRBJ2-3
TGTGCCAGCAGCAAAACATCGCGGGGGAACACTGAAGCTTTCTTT	CASSKTSRGNTEAFF	.	medium-sized	TRBV7-9	TRBJ1-1
TGTGCCAGCAGCGGGACTAGTTATGGAGATACGCAGTATTTT	CASSGTSYGDTQYF	TRBD2	.	TRBV6-6	TRBJ2-3
TGCGCCAGCAGCCAAGGTCAGGGGGCCAACCAGCCCCAGCATTTT	CASSQGQGANQPQHF	TRBD1	.	TRBV4-1	TRBJ1-5
TGTGCCAGCAGCCAAGGGGAACTAGCGGGGGGAACTTTAACGACAGATACGCAGTATTTT	CASSQGELAGGTLTTDTQYF	TRBD2	.	TRBV4-2	TRBJ2-3
TGTGCCAGCAGGCCTGGCCGGGACAGTCCCTACGAGCAGTACTTC	CASRPGRDSPYEQYF	TRBD1	.	TRBV5-6	TRBJ2-7
TGTGCCAGCAGCCAAGAGGGGGGGGCCTTTCGCAATGAGCAGTTCTTC	CASSQEGGAFRNEQFF	.	once	TRBV14	TRBJ2-1
TGTGCCAGCAGCTTAGGTGGTGCCGGAAAACTGTTTTTT	CASSLGGAGKLFF	.	.	TRBV13	TRBJ1-4
TGTGCCATCAGTTCAAGGGAGTCGAACACTGAAGCTTTCTTT	CAISSRESNTEAFF	.	few	TRBV10-3	TRBJ1-1
TGTGCCAGCAGTTACTCTGCTAGCGGGGGGCTCAATGAGCAGTTCTTC	CASSYSASGGLNEQFF	TRBD2	.	TRBV6-6	TRBJ2-1
TGTGCCAGCAGCCCTGGGCTATTCGGAAATGAGCAGTTCTTC	CASSPGLFGNEQFF	.	once	TRBV11-2	TRBJ2-1
TGCGCCAGCAGCAGGGGACAGGGGGCTTCAATGGAGACCCAGTACTTC	CASSRGQGASMETQYF	TRBD1	.	TRBV5-1	TRBJ2-5
TGTGCCAGCCCTCAAGAGCTAGATGAAAAACTGTTTTTT	CASPQELDEKLFF	.	.	TRBV5-6	TRBJ1-4
TGTGCCAGCAGGACAGGGGCAAGAAACACCATATATTTT	CASRTGARNTIYF	TRBD1	.	TRBV6-5	TRBJ1-3
TGTGCCAGCAGTCAAGGGGTAGGAGAAAAACTGTTTTTT	CASSQGVGEKLFF	.	.	TRBV6-6	TRBJ1-4
TGTGCCAGCAGCCCCGCCGGGGAGTCCTACGAGCAGTACTTC	CASSPAGESYEQYF	.	.	TRBV27	TRBJ2-7
TGTGCCAGCAGTTCGGGACAGGGGGTGCGTAATCAGCCCCAGCATTTT	CASSSGQGVRNQPQHF	TRBD1	.	TRBV28	TRBJ1-5
TGTGCCAGCAGTTACGGTGGGACTTCCGTGAAGCTGTTTTTT	CASSYGGTSVKLFF	.	.	TRBV6-5	TRBJ2-2
TGTGCCATCAGTACAGGGGTATTGGGCCAAGAGACCCAGTACTTC	CAISTGVLGQETQYF	TRBD1	.	TRBV10-3	TRBJ2-5
TGTGCCAGCAGTTCGCGGGACAGGGGGGAATACGAGCAGTACTTC	CASSSRDRGEYEQYF	TRBD1	.	TRBV27	TRBJ2-7
TGCGCCAGCAGCTTGACAGGGGGCTTTTCTGGGGCCAACGTCCTGACTTTC	CASSLTGGFSGANVLTF	TRBD1	.	TRBV5-1	TRBJ2-6
TGTGCCAGCAGTGGACAGGGCAACTATGGCTACACCTTC	CASSGQGNYGYTF	TRBD1	.	TRBV6-5	TRBJ1-2
TGTGCCAGCTCACCAATGCGGGATGAGCAGTTCTTC	CASSPMRDEQFF	.	.	TRBV18	TRBJ2-1